A single sample is the source of the 15 T cell receptor beta chains below, sequenced in a study of beta chain features in type 1 diabetes. Of the isolated RNA, all was reverse transcribed, and so the sequenced material was expressed TCRB transcripts. Sequenced by immunoSEQ multiplex PCR; TCRdb stores in-frame clones only, minus some. Of 300,000 to 450,000 clones detected, around 19% appear once; the ten largest clones hold 0.035% to 0.055%. Sequenced: naive CD4+ T cells from blood. Receptors originate from a woman in her late teens or twenties in good health.

In its sample, this clone was seen a few times. This sequence joins TRBV7-9 and TRBJ1-2; D uncertain. The CDR3 runs to 12 residues. V gave up 5 bases and J gave up 8 bases, with 12 bases separating them. Germline-derived CDR1 and CDR2 are SEHNR and FQNEAQ (reference sequence). This CDR3 reads CASSPGGPGYTF. CDR3 DNA sequence: TGTGCCAGCAGCCCGGGAGGTCCCGGCTACACCTTC.

The chain is built from TRBV7-2 and TRBJ1-2; no definite D call. Trimming removed 1 base at V and 2 bases at J, with 8 bases between. Germline V gene sequence: CDR1 SGHTA, CDR2 FQGNSA. The CDR3 sequence is 14 residues long. CDR3 loop: CASSLGPGNYGYTF. In nucleotides, the CDR3 is TGTGCCAGCAGCTTAGGGCCGGGGAACTATGGCTACACCTTC. The variable domain in full, completed from reference TRBV7-2 and TRBJ1-2, reads GAGVSQSPSNKVTEKGKDVELRCDPISGHTALYWYRQSLGQGLEFLIYFQGNSAPDKSGLPSDRFSAERTGGSVSTLTIQRTQQEDSAVYLCASSLGPGNYGYTFGSGTRLTVV.

This chain connects TRBV5-1 to TRBJ1-1; TRBD1 agrees at 7 bases. Germline values: CDR1 SGHRS, CDR2 YFSETQ. J lost 1 base, V lost 0 bases, and 6 bases had no gene match. The CDR3 is 16 amino acids. The chain's CDR3 is CASSLVEGATNTEAFF. CDR3 nucleotides: TGCGCCAGCAGCTTGGTGGAGGGGGCTACGAACACTGAAGCTTTCTTT.

The chain has TRBV4-1 and TRBJ2-7, with a possible D match to TRBD2 (6 bases). The length of the CDR3 is 17 residues. V lost 0 bases, J lost 4 bases, and 19 bases lay in between. Germline V CDR1 and CDR2: MGHRA, YSYEKL. This chain's CDR3 is CASSQEGGAAGGYEQYF. DNA of the CDR3: TGCGCCAGCAGCCAAGAAGGTGGGGCCGCTGGGGGGTACGAGCAGTACTTC.

This clone has only a few counts. V and J are TRBV30 and TRBJ2-3, with 11 bases that match TRBD1. The germline V gene has CDR1 GTSNPN and CDR2 SVGIG (reference sequence). J lost 9 bases, V lost 2 bases, and 13 bases had no gene match. The CDR3 sequence is 16 residues long. As DNA, the CDR3 is TGTGCCTGGAGTCAACTGTGGGACAGGGGGACTGGCACGCAGTATTTT. It encodes CAWSQLWDRGTGTQYF.

V usage is TRBV28 and J usage is TRBJ1-5, with a tentative D call TRBD1 (5 bases). V was shortened by 6 bases and J by 1 base, with 10 bases between the two germline ends. Germline-derived CDR1 and CDR2 are MDHEN and SYDVKM. The CDR3 runs 14 residues. As DNA, the CDR3 is TGTGCCAGCAGCCTGGGGGGGAGCAATCAGCCCCAGCATTTT. This codes for CASSLGGSNQPQHF.

This clone was detected only a few times. V and J are TRBV6-5 and TRBJ2-1, with a possible D match to TRBD2 (6 bases). Germline lookup yields CDR1 MNHEY and CDR2 SVGAGI. Trimming stripped 0 bases from V and 3 bases from J, with 12 bases between. The CDR3 is made up of 16 amino acids. The DNA of the CDR3 is TGTGCCAGCAGTTACTCCGCCGGGAGCAACTACAATGAGCAGTTCTTC. Translating gives CASSYSAGSNYNEQFF.

In this sample, this clone turned up a few times. V gene TRBV19 combines with J gene TRBJ2-4; TRBD2 agrees at 9 bases. The CDR3 is made up of 19 amino acids. The germline CDR1 and CDR2 sequences are LNHDA and SQIVND (reference sequence). V was pared by 5 bases and J by 1 base, with 15 bases of the junction left unmatched. The CDR3 bases are TGTGCCAGTAGTTCCCGGGGTAGCGGGAGTTCGCTGGCCAAAAACATTCAGTACTTC. Translation gives CASSSRGSGSSLAKNIQYF. Looking up the rest from reference TRBV19 and TRBJ2-4 gives the full variable domain: DGGITQSPKYLFRKEGQNVTLSCEQNLNHDAMYWYRQDPGQGLRLIYYSQIVNDFQKGDIAEGYSVSREKKESFPLTVTSAQKNPTAFYLCASSSRGSGSSLAKNIQYFGAGTRLSVL.

The J gene is TRBJ2-1, the V gene TRBV13, with TRBD2 identical over 12 bases. This CDR3 region has 18 residues. CDR1 and CDR2 from the germline V gene are PRHDT and FYEKMQ (reference sequence). V was clipped by 5 bases and J by 7 bases; unmatched bases: 15. The chain's CDR3 is CASSREALTSGRTNEQFF. CDR3 sequence (DNA): TGTGCCAGCAGCCGCGAGGCACTGACTAGCGGGAGAACGAATGAGCAGTTCTTC.

The chain joins TRBV10-3 to TRBJ2-2; a weak D match, TRBD1 (6 bases). Germline-derived CDR1 and CDR2 are ENHRY and SYGVKD. V gave up 6 bases and J gave up 6 bases, with 8 bases separating them. The CDR3 is 12 residues long. The CDR3 protein is CAISPGAGELFF. CDR3 coding DNA: TGTGCCATCAGCCCAGGGGCCGGGGAGCTGTTTTTT.

The rearrangement links TRBV11-2 to TRBJ2-1; D is unclear. V was cut by 0 bases and J by 6 bases, with 9 bases left in between. CDR3 length equals 14 residues. Germline V gene lookup returns CDR1 SGHAT and CDR2 FQNNGV. CDR3 nucleotides: TGTGCCAGCAGCTTAGAGAGAAGTGGCAATGAGCAGTTCTTC. Translated: CASSLERSGNEQFF. The entire variable domain, with the rest obtained from reference TRBV11-2 and TRBJ2-1, is as follows: EAGVAQSPRYKIIEKRQSVAFWCNPISGHATLYWYQQILGQGPKLLIQFQNNGVVDDSQLPKDRFSAERLKGVDSTLKIQPAKLEDSAVYLCASSLERSGNEQFFGPGTRLTVL.

This clone was counted a single time. The chain links TRBV11-2 to TRBJ2-4; TRBD1 matches at 7 bases. The CDR3 spans 13 residues. The J segment lost 3 bases and the V segment lost 6 bases, leaving 2 bases of the junction unmatched. Germline V gives CDR1 SGHAT, CDR2 FQNNGV. CDR3 region: CASSWDSKNIQYF. For the CDR3, the DNA is TGTGCCAGCAGTTGGGACAGCAAAAACATTCAGTACTTC.

The rearrangement links TRBV5-4 to TRBJ2-2, with D hard to call. The CDR3 runs to 15 residues. Germline V gives CDR1 SGHNT, CDR2 YYREEE (reference sequence). Trimming left V 0 bases short and J 0 bases short, with 6 bases between. CDR3 region: CASSLGSANTGELFF. CDR3 bases: TGTGCCAGCAGCTTGGGAAGCGCGAACACCGGGGAGCTGTTTTTT.

The J gene is TRBJ2-7, the V gene TRBV2; TRBD1 might be the D (6 bases). The ends were cut back, 0 bases at V and 9 bases at J, with 15 bases in the middle. Germline V gene lookup returns CDR1 SNHLY and CDR2 FYNNEI. CDR3 length equals 14 residues. The CDR3 here is CASSEALLSGAQYF. The CDR3 DNA follows: TGTGCCAGCAGTGAAGCGCTTCTGTCAGGGGCGCAGTACTTC.

The chain couples TRBV29-1 to TRBJ1-1; tentatively, D is TRBD1 (5 bases). V lost 5 bases and J lost 1, with 23 bases in between. The CDR3 covers 17 residues. The germline V gene encodes CDR1 SQVTM and CDR2 ANQGSEA. The CDR3, as DNA: TGCAGCGTTCCGCCAGACAGAGCCACTCTGAAGAACACTGAAGCTTTCTTT. It translates to CSVPPDRATLKNTEAFF.